Included here is one T cell receptor (beta chain) sequence, with context. The target antigen is unknown. A read error may be the cause here, since a much bigger clone is one base away. Amplification of TCR beta CDR3 regions was performed using RNA transcripts as template. The TCR CDR3 first-round RT-PCR relied on the HTBI primer set. TCRdb called the multiplex PCR reads again in MiXCR, with one record for every CDR3 protein. The sample records 550,000 to 800,000 distinct CDR3 sequences, 15% to 20% being singletons. These patients, aged 18 to 65, had recently diagnosed hyperthyroidism lasting under 2 months. The data were obtained in a study of T cells in Graves' hyperthyroidism and ophthalmopathy. Overall study: Peripheral blood was drawn at first diagnosis, prior to all treatment. The study's findings and limits: Separation of ophthalmopathy from stable hyperthyroidism was achieved by a 13 V-J model. Most thyroid clonotypes that were expanded above 0.001 also turned up in blood.

In germline, CDR1 is SGHNT, CDR2 YYREEE (reference sequence). The CDR3 is made up of 15 amino acids. The V call is TRBV5-4, the J call TRBJ2-1; either TRBD1 or TRBD2 may supply D (5 bases each). The sample taken for sequencing was blood. The clonotype was recovered from a man in his forties or fifties with Graves' hyperthyroidism. The CDR3 loop is CASSVSLGTYNEQIF. DNA of the CDR3: TGTGCCAGCAGCGTCTCGCTCGGGACCTACAATGAGCAGATCTTC.